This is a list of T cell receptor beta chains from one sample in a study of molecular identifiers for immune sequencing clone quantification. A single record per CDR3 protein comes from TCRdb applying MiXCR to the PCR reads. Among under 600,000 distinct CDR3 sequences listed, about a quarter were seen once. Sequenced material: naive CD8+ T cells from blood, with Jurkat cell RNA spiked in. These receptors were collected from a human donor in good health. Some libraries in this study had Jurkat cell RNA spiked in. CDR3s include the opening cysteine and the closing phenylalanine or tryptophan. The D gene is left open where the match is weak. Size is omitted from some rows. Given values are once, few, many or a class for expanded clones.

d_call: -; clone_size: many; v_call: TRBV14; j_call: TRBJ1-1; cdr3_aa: CASSQVVGTVYTEAFF; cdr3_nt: TGTGCCAGCAGCCAAGTTGTGGGAACAGTTTACACTGAAGCTTTCTTT
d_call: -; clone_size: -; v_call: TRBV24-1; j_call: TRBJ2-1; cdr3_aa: CATSDVNEDEQFF; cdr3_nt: TGTGCCACCAGTGATGTCAACGAAGATGAGCAGTTCTTC
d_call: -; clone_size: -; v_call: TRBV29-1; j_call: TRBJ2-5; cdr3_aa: CSVEDGQDMSQYF; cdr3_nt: TGCAGCGTTGAAGATGGTCAGGATATGTCCCAGTACTTC
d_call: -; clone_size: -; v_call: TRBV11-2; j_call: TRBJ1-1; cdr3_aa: CASSLGEPNTEAFF; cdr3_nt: TGTGCCAGCAGCTTAGGGGAGCCGAACACTGAAGCTTTCTTT
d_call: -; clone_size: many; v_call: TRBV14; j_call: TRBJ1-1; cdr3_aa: CASRPLFPNTEAFF; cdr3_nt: TGTGCCAGCAGGCCCCTGTTTCCTAACACTGAAGCTTTCTTT
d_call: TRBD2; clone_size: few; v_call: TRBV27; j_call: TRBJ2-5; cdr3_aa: CASSPRLAGGFQETQYF; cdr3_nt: TGTGCCAGCAGTCCCCGACTAGCGGGAGGATTCCAAGAGACCCAGTACTTC
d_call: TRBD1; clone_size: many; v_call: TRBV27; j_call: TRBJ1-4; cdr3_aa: CASSYGTGANLFF; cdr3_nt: TGTGCCAGCAGTTATGGGACAGGGGCTAATCTGTTTTTT
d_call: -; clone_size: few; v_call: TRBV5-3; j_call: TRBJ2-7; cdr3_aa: CASSLDAGPGVYEQYF; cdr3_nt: TGTGCCAGCAGCTTGGATGCGGGCCCGGGGGTCTACGAGCAGTACTTC
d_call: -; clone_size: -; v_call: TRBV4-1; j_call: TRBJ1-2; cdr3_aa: CASSQEPSNYGYTF; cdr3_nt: TGCGCCAGCAGCCAGGAGCCAAGCAACTATGGCTACACCTTC
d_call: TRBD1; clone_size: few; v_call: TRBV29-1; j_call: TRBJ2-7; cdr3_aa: CSVRDRNSYEQYF; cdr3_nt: TGCAGCGTCCGGGACAGAAATTCCTACGAGCAGTACTTC
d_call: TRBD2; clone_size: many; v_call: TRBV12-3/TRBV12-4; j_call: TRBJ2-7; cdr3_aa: CASSLGRESYEQYF; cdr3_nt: TGTGCCAGCAGTTTAGGGCGGGAGTCCTACGAGCAGTACTTC
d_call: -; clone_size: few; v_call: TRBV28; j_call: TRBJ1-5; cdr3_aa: CASSPPQVSNQPQHF; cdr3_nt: TGTGCCAGCAGTCCCCCGCAGGTGAGCAATCAGCCCCAGCATTTT
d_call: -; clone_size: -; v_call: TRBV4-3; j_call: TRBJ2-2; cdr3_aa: CASSQSPGELFF; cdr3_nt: TGCGCCAGCAGCCAAAGTCCAGGGGAGCTGTTTTTT
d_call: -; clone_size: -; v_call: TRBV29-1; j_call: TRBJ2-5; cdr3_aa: CSVTEYQETQYF; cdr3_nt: TGCAGCGTTACAGAGTACCAAGAGACCCAGTACTTC
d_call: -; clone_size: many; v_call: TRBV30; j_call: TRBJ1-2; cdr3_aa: CAWSVGAAMIYTF; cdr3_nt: TGTGCCTGGAGTGTAGGAGCGGCCATGATCTACACCTTC
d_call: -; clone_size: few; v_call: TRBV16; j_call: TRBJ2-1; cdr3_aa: CASSQNNVGDEQFF; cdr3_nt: TGTGCCAGCAGCCAAAATAACGTGGGCGATGAGCAGTTCTTC
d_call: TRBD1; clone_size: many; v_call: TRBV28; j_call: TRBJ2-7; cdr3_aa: CASSSRTGPTYEQYF; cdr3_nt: TGTGCCAGCAGCTCCCGGACAGGCCCGACCTACGAGCAGTACTTC
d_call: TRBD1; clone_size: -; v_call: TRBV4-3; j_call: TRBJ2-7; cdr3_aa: CASTDWPRTHRGLGNEQYF; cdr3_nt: TGCGCCAGCACAGACTGGCCGCGAACCCACAGGGGTTTGGGGAACGAGCAGTACTTC
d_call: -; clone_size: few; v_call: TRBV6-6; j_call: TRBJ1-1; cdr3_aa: CASSFTGQNTEAFF; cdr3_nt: TGTGCCAGCAGTTTTACGGGACAGAACACTGAAGCTTTCTTT
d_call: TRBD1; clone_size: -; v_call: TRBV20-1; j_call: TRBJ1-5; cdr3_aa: CSAGRQGQGNQPQHF; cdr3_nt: TGCAGTGCTGGCCGACAGGGTCAGGGCAATCAGCCCCAGCATTTT
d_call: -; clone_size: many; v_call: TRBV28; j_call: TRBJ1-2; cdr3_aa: CASSSGYTF; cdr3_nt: TGTGCCAGCAGTTCCGGCTACACCTTC
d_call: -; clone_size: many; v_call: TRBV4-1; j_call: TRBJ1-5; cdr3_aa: CASSPDRFHQPQHF; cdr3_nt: TGCGCCAGCAGCCCCGACAGATTCCATCAGCCCCAGCATTTT
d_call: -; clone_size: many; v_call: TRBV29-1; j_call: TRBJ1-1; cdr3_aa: CSVVLGSTEAFF; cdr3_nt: TGCAGCGTTGTATTGGGGAGCACTGAAGCTTTCTTT
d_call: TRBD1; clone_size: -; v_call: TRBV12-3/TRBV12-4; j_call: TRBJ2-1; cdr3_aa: CASSFPGQGKGNERFF; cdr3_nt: TGTGCCAGCAGTTTTCCGGGACAGGGGAAGGGCAATGAGCGGTTCTTC
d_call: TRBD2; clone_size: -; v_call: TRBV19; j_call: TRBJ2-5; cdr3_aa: CASSISSREGETQYF; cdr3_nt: TGTGCCAGTAGTATATCGTCCAGGGAGGGAGAGACCCAGTACTTC
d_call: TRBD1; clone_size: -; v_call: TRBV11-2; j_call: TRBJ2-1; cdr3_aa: CASSSLGQGYNEQFF; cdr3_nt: TGTGCCAGCAGCAGCCTTGGACAGGGTTACAATGAGCAGTTCTTC
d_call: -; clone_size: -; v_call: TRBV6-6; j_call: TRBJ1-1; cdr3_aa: CASSYEGSTEAFF; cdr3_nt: TGTGCCAGCAGTTACGAGGGTTCCACTGAAGCTTTCTTT
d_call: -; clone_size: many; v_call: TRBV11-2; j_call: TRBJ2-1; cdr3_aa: CASSLGPQPRNEQFF; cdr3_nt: TGTGCCAGCAGCTTAGGACCACAACCCCGCAATGAGCAGTTCTTC
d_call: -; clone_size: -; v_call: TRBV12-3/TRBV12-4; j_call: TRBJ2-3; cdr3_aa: CASSRARNTDTQYF; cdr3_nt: TGTGCCAGCAGTCGCGCCCGTAACACAGATACGCAGTATTTT
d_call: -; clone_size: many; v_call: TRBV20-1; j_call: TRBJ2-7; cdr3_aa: CSAREPSFYEQYF; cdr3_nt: TGCAGTGCTAGAGAGCCTAGCTTCTACGAGCAGTACTTC
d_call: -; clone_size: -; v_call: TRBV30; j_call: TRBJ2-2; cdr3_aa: CAWSAGTNTGELFF; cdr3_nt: TGTGCCTGGAGTGCCGGGACTAACACCGGGGAGCTGTTTTTT
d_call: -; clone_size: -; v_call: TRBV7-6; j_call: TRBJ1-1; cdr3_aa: CASSLEGVGSNTEAFF; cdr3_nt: TGTGCCAGCAGCTTAGAGGGGGTAGGGAGTAACACTGAAGCTTTCTTT
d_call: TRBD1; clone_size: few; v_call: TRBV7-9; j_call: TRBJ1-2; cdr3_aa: CASSQVGQGDGYTF; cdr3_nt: TGTGCCAGCAGCCAGGTGGGACAGGGGGACGGCTACACCTTC
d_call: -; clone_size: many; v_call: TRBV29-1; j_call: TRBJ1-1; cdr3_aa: CSVAHTEAFF; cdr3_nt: TGCAGCGTCGCCCACACTGAAGCTTTCTTT
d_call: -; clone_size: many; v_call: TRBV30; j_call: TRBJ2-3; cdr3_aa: CAWSPLSGLAQYF; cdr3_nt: TGTGCCTGGAGTCCGCTCTCAGGGTTGGCGCAGTATTTT
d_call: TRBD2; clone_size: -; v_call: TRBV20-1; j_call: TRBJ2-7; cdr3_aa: CSARVLAGVSVHEQYF; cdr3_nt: TGCAGTGCTAGAGTACTAGCGGGAGTCTCGGTGCACGAGCAGTACTTC
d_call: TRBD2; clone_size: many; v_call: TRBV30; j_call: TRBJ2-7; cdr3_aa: CAWSSGGADEQYF; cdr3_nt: TGTGCCTGGAGTAGCGGGGGGGCAGACGAGCAGTACTTC
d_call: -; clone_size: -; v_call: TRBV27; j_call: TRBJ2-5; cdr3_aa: CASRPGRLQETQYF; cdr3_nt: TGTGCCAGCCGTCCGGGACGTCTTCAAGAGACCCAGTACTTC
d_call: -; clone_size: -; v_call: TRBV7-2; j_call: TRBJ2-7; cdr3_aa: CASSADNYEQYF; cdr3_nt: TGTGCCAGCAGCGCAGACAACTACGAGCAGTACTTC
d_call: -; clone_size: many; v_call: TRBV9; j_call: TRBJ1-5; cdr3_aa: CASSAEGQLNQPQHF; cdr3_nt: TGTGCCAGCAGCGCGGAGGGACAACTCAATCAGCCCCAGCATTTT
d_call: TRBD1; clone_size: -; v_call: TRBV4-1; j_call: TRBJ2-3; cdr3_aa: CASSRATGGPTATQYF; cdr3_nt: TGCGCCAGCAGCCGCGCGACAGGGGGCCCTACAGCTACGCAGTATTTT
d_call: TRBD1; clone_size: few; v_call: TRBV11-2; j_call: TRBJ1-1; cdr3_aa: CASSLPGQGRTEAFF; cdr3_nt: TGTGCCAGCAGCCTCCCAGGACAGGGGAGAACTGAAGCTTTCTTT
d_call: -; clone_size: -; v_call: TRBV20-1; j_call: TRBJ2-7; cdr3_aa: CSARQRLNYEQYF; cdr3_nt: TGCAGTGCTAGACAGCGGTTAAACTACGAGCAGTACTTC
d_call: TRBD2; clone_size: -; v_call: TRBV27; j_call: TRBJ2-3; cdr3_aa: CASSSRLAGGPGTDTQYF; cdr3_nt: TGTGCCAGCAGTTCACGACTAGCGGGGGGGCCTGGCACAGATACGCAGTATTTT
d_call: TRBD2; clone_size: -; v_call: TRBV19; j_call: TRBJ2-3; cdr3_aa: CASSRLAGGSTDTQYF; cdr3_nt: TGTGCCAGTAGTAGACTAGCGGGAGGTAGCACAGATACGCAGTATTTT
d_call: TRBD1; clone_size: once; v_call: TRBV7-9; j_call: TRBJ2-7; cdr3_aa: CASSSDGTDSSYAQYF; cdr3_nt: TGTGCCAGCAGCTCCGATGGGACAGATAGCTCCTACGCGCAGTACTTC
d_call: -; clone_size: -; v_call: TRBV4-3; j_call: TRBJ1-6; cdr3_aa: CASSQDASSNRSPLHF; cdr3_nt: TGCGCCAGCAGCCAAGATGCCTCTTCGAACAGATCACCCCTCCACTTT
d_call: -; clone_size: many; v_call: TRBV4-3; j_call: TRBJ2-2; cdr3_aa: CASSQYTGELFF; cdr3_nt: TGCGCCAGCAGCCAATACACCGGGGAGCTGTTTTTT
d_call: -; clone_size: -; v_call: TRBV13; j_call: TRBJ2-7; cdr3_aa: CTSSFSMGEQYF; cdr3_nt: TGTACCAGCAGCTTTTCCATGGGGGAGCAGTACTTC
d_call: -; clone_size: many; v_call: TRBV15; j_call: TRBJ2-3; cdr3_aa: CATSRDASEITDTQYF; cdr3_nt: TGTGCCACCAGCAGAGACGCGAGCGAGATCACAGATACGCAGTATTTT
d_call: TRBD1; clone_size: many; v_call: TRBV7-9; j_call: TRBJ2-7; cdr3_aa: CASSSGGGEQYF; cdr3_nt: TGTGCCAGCAGCTCAGGGGGCGGGGAGCAGTACTTC
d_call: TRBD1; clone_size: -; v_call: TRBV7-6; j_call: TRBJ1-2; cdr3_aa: CASSPRPGGGYTF; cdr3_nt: TGTGCCAGCAGCCCCCGTCCAGGGGGAGGCTACACCTTC